The T cell receptor beta chain described here comes from a study of T cell changes during pregnancy in multiple sclerosis. V shed 0 bases, J shed 3 bases, and the junction held 4 bases outside the gene matches. Per germline, CDR1 LNHDA and CDR2 SQIVND (reference sequence). The CDR3 runs to 16 residues. TCRdb keeps only in-frame clones here, not all; method: immunoSEQ multiplex PCR. The sample holds about 52,000 clones, 90% to 95% seen once. The chain carries TRBV19 and TRBJ2-3, with 9 bases fitting TRBD1. Sequences were derived from CD4+ T cells from peripheral blood mononuclear cells, sampled before pregnancy. The sequence derives from a female donor with multiple sclerosis, enrolled in a pregnancy study. The CDR3 loop reads CASSIDTGGITDTQYF. The CDR3 coding sequence is TGTGCCAGTAGTATAGACACAGGGGGCATTACAGATACGCAGTATTTT.